Listed here are 11 T cell receptor beta chains from one sample, sequenced in a study of T cells in women clearing cervical HPV infection. Method: immunoSEQ multiplex PCR; TCRdb's copy keeps in-frame clones and lacks some. The clone table shows about 34,000 clones, with the ten largest holding more than 1.2%. The source material was blood buffy coat. Receptor source: a woman aged 18 to 75 with a cervical HPV16 infection that either progressed to CIN3+ or cleared (not recorded which).

On this clone itself: The observed sequence ends 3 residues before the CDR3 terminus, with the missing tail filled in from the germline J gene. This chain joins TRBV7-2 and TRBJ1-2; 7 bases are shared with TRBD1. The V gene end was trimmed by 5 bases and the J gene end by 5 bases; junction bases not matched to a gene: 5. The CDR3 contains 13 residues. Germline loops: CDR1 SGHTA, CDR2 FQGNSA. The sequenced CDR3 bases are TGTGCCAGCAGCCCAGGGGGATATTATGGC. It translates to CASSPGGYYG. The full CDR3 protein reads CASSPGGYYGYTF.

Points on this clone: The CDR3 end is not reached by the read, which stops 3 residues before it; the germline J gene fills it in. This chain uses TRBV2 with TRBJ2-1; 11 bases are shared with TRBD2. The CDR3 has 15 residues. Germline V CDR1 and CDR2: SNHLY, FYNNEI. The V and J ends lost 7 bases and 3 bases, in that order; junction bases with no gene match: 5. The part of the CDR3 DNA that was read is TGTGCCAGCATGACTCTAGCGGGAGGCTACAATGAG. Protein sequence: CASMTLAGGYNE. The full CDR3 is CASMTLAGGYNEQFF.

A word on this clone: The CDR3 end lies 3 residues beyond the end of the read and is filled in from the germline J gene. The chain uses TRBV7-9 and TRBJ2-5, with TRBD1 matching 9 bases. Germline V gene lookup returns CDR1 SEHNR and CDR2 FQNEAQ (reference sequence). The trim removed 1 base at V and 4 bases at J, leaving 1 base unmatched. This CDR3 is built from 14 residues. The CDR3 DNA, read in part, is TGTGCCAGCAGCTTAGGGGGACAGGGAGAGACC. Its translation: CASSLGGQGET. The full CDR3 is CASSLGGQGETQYF. Variable domain in full (rest from reference TRBV7-9 and TRBJ2-5): DTGVSQNPRHKITKRGQNVTFRCDPISEHNRLYWYRQTLGQGPEFLTYFQNEAQLEKSRLLSDRFSAERPKGSFSTLEIQRTEQGDSAMYLCASSLGGQGETQYFGPGTRLLVL.

As concerns this clone: Coverage ceases 3 residues before the CDR3 finishes, and the germline J gene fills in the end. The chain employs TRBV10-3 and TRBJ1-1; TRBD1 is a possible D gene (5 bases). Germline V gene sequence: CDR1 ENHRY, CDR2 SYGVKD. This CDR3 is 13 amino acids long. Incomplete CDR3 DNA: TGTGCCATCGCGGGGGGTGACTGGAAATCG. This gives the protein CAIAGGDWKS. The entire CDR3 sequence reads CAIAGGDWKSAFF.

A note on this clone: The CDR3 goes on 3 residues after the read ends, and that part is filled in from the germline J gene. The chain employs TRBV10-3 and TRBJ2-4; no reliable D call. CDR1 ENHRY and CDR2 SYGVKD come from the germline V gene. V was clipped by 0 bases and J by 1 base, with 4 bases between them. This CDR3 comprises 14 residues. The CDR3 sequence is CAISESGAKNIQYF. The sequenced CDR3 bases are TGTGCCATCAGTGAGTCAGGGGCCAAAAACATT.

In the case of this clone: The DNA ends 3 residues before the CDR3 does, and the rest of the CDR3 is filled in from the germline J gene. The chain uses TRBV7-3 and TRBJ2-3; TRBD1 matches 9 bases. Per the germline V gene, CDR1 is SGHTA and CDR2 is FQGTGA. Trimming cost V 5 bases and J 2 bases; bases outside gene matches: 11. The CDR3 has 17 residues. Incomplete CDR3 DNA: TGTGCCAGCAGCACATCCGGGACAGGGCCTATCACAGATACG. Translated: CASSTSGTGPITDT. The full CDR3 reads CASSTSGTGPITDTQYF.

Worth noting for this clone: The read halts 3 residues ahead of the CDR3 end, with the missing end drawn from the germline J gene. The chain links TRBV5-5 to TRBJ2-7; 10 positions agree with TRBD1. The germline V gene has CDR1 SGHKS and CDR2 YYEKEE (reference sequence). J lost 5 bases, V lost 3 bases, and 2 bases had no gene match. This CDR3 is built from 13 residues. The DNA read from the CDR3 is TGTGCCAGCAGCTCCGGGACAGGGGACGAG. Translated: CASSSGTGDE. The whole CDR3 reads CASSSGTGDEQYF.

As to this clone: Read coverage stops 3 residues before the CDR3 terminus; the germline J gene supplies the remainder. This chain connects TRBV19 to TRBJ1-2; D not resolved. Germline lookup yields CDR1 LNHDA and CDR2 SQIVND (reference sequence). CDR3 length: 11 residues. CDR3 loop: CASRALEGYTF. The CDR3 bases that were read are TGTGCCAGTAGAGCCCTCGAAGGC.

CDR3 bases read: TGTGCCAGCAGCAGAGTGTTAGTGGATACG. It specifies CASSRVLVDT. The full CDR3 protein is CASSRVLVDTQYF. The V call is TRBV7-9, the J call TRBJ2-3; D call uncertain. Coverage ceases 3 residues before the CDR3 finishes, and the germline J gene fills in the end. The ends were cut back, 5 bases at V and 6 bases at J, with 12 bases in the middle. The CDR3 consists of 13 residues. Germline assignment: CDR1 SEHNR and CDR2 FQNEAQ (reference sequence).

In regard to this clone: The read gets to within 3 residues of the CDR3 end, and the germline J gene fills in the rest. The V and J genes are TRBV5-1 and TRBJ2-5; D not certain. Deletions cut 2 bases from V and 4 bases from J, with 9 bases between. The CDR3 loop spans 13 amino acids. The V gene's germline CDR1 is SGHRS and CDR2 YFSETQ. Here the CDR3 reads CASSFRQAETQYF. The sequenced CDR3 bases are TGCGCCAGCAGCTTCCGCCAGGCAGAGACC.

Note on this clone: The read stops 3 residues short of the end of the CDR3; the missing end is completed from the germline J gene. This chain uses TRBV23-1 with TRBJ1-5; a weak D match, TRBD1 (5 bases). TRBV23-1 is assigned to the ORF class and has an uncertain function. This CDR3 region has 16 residues. The V gene lost 0 bases and the J gene lost 2 bases, with 11 bases spanning the gap. CDR3 residues: CASSQSRQGCNQPQHF. The DNA read from the CDR3 is TGCGCCAGCAGTCAATCAAGGCAGGGTTGCAATCAGCCC.